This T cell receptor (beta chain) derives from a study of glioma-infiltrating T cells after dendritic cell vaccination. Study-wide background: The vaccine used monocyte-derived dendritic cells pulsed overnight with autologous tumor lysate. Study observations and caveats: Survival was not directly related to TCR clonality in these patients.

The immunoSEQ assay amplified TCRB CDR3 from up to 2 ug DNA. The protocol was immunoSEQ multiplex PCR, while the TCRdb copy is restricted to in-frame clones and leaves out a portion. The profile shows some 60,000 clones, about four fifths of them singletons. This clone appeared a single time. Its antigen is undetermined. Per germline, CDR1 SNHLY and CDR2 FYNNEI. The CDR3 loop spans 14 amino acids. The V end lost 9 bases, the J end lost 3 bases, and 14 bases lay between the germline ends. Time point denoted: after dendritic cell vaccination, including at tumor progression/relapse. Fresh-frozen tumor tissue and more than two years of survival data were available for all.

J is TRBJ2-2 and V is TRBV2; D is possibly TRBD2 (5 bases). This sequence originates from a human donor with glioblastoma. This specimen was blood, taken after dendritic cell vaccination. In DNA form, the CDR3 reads TGTGCCAGTAGGCCGGGAACCTACACCGGGGAGCTGTTTTTT. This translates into CASRPGTYTGELFF.